A single sample is the source of the 4 T cell receptor beta chains below, sequenced in a study of cytomegalovirus exposure and HLA in healthy donors. It was with 60 Vbeta and 13 Jbeta primers that the PCR ran. The method was immunoSEQ multiplex PCR; TCRdb's version includes in-frame clones alone and lacks a portion of them. The sample table includes around 200,000 clones. Sequencing input: PBMCs. These TCRs come from a girl aged 2-10 years in good health and CMV-seropositive.

This chain links TRBV18 with TRBJ1-2, with no clear D. CDR1 is KGHSH and CDR2 is LQKENI in the germline V gene. Trimming removed 0 bases at V and 7 bases at J, with 12 bases between. The CDR3 sequence is 14 residues long. CDR3 DNA sequence: TGTGCCAGCTCACCACCGTTGAGGGCGGGTGGCTACACCTTC. Translation: CASSPPLRAGGYTF.

The chain combines TRBV28 with TRBJ2-5; possibly TRBD2 for D (5 bases). The germline V and J ends were trimmed by 6 bases and 4 bases, with 18 bases remaining between them. The length of the CDR3 is 15 residues. CDR1 is MDHEN, CDR2 SYDVKM, per germline. The CDR3 nucleotides are TGTGCCAGCAGCCCAAGCGGCAAAGTGGGAGAGACCCAGTACTTC. Translation: CASSPSGKVGETQYF.

The V and J genes are TRBV7-9 and TRBJ2-7; 10 bases are shared with TRBD1. CDR1 SEHNR and CDR2 FQNEAQ come from the germline V gene (reference sequence). V was pared by 5 bases and J by 5 bases, with 12 bases of the junction left unmatched. The CDR3 loop spans 16 amino acids. The DNA for the CDR3 is TGTGCCAGCAGCCTGATGACCGGGACAGGGGACCACGAGCAGTACTTC. It yields the protein CASSLMTGTGDHEQYF.

The CDR3 nucleotides read TGTGCCAGCCGACTGGTAGGTGATGAAAAACTGTTTTTT. Translated, it gives CASRLVGDEKLFF. V usage is TRBV19 and J usage is TRBJ1-4; D ambiguous. The CDR3 length is 13 residues. Germline V CDR1 and CDR2: LNHDA, SQIVND (reference sequence). V dropped 9 bases and J dropped 6 bases, with 14 bases sitting between them.